This T cell receptor beta chain originates from a study of cytomegalovirus exposure and HLA in healthy donors. Study overall: Genotyping showed 75% to 90% of 300 to 450 donors falling in the Caucasian-associated ancestry cluster.

General study findings and limits: Within the data, a cluster of highly shared sequence variants was likely a sequencing artifact.

This CDR3 is 15 amino acids long. Looked up from germline, CDR1 is SGHRS and CDR2 is YFSETQ. V trimming: 7 bases; J trimming: 4 bases; junction bases outside the gene matches: 11. Concerning this clone itself: Antigen: not known.

The PCR employed 60 Vbeta primers together with 13 Jbeta primers. Method: immunoSEQ multiplex PCR; TCRdb's copy keeps in-frame clones and lacks some. The table shows a few hundred thousand clones, with about four fifths occurring only once. J is TRBJ1-1 and V is TRBV5-1, with 9 bases aligning to TRBD1. Sequenced input: PBMCs. The source of this sequence is a woman aged 50 to 60 in good health and CMV-seropositive. The DNA of the CDR3 is TGCGCCAGCGAACTTACAGGGGGCGCCGGCACTGAAGCTTTCTTT. Protein product: CASELTGGAGTEAFF.